A single sample is the source of the 15 T cell receptor beta chains below, sequenced in a study of T cell repertoires in cytomegalovirus infection. Each CDR3 protein gets one entry after TCRdb re-called the reads with MiXCR. Of approximately 750,000 distinct CDR3 sequences in the sample, 35% were seen once. Material: PBMCs. The receptors were sampled from a human donor in good health (CMV status not recorded). Some clones in this sample may be carry-over from other donors' samples.

V and J are TRBV20-1 and TRBJ1-5; D might be TRBD1 (6 bases). This CDR3 is built from 14 residues. Trimming took off 2 bases at V and 4 bases at J, with 12 bases between the two ends. From germline, CDR1 is DFQATT and CDR2 SNEGSKA (reference sequence). The CDR3 region is CSARMDRENQPQHF. CDR3 DNA: TGCAGTGCTAGAATGGACAGAGAAAATCAGCCCCAGCATTTT.

The V and J genes are TRBV20-1 and TRBJ2-3, with 7 bases lining up with TRBD1. CDR1 is DFQATT, CDR2 SNEGSKA, per germline (reference sequence). V gave up 2 bases and J gave up 1 base; unmatched junction bases: 6. This CDR3 contains 15 residues. The CDR3, as DNA: TGCAGTGCTAGATATACAGGGGTTCGCACAGATACGCAGTATTTT. Residues: CSARYTGVRTDTQYF.

The V call is TRBV7-9, the J call TRBJ2-1; TRBD2 matches 7 bases. The length of the CDR3 is 14 residues. The J segment lost 4 bases and the V segment lost 5 bases, leaving 5 bases of the junction unmatched. Germline V gene sequence: CDR1 SEHNR, CDR2 FQNEAQ (reference sequence). DNA of the CDR3: TGTGCCAGCAGCCAGCGGGGAATGTACAATGAGCAGTTCTTC. This sequence encodes CASSQRGMYNEQFF.

The chain joins TRBV27 to TRBJ2-7; 10 bases map to TRBD1. The germline V gene has CDR1 MNHEY and CDR2 SMNVEV (reference sequence). The CDR3 is 14 residues long. Losses at the gene ends were 5 bases for V and 6 bases for J; bases not matched to a gene: 7. The CDR3 DNA reads TGTGCCAGCAGTACCGGGACAGGGGCATTCGAGCAGTACTTC. It codes for CASSTGTGAFEQYF.

The J gene is TRBJ1-1, the V gene TRBV2; maybe TRBD1 (6 bases). V was clipped by 3 bases and J by 0 bases, with 14 bases between them. The CDR3 contains 16 residues. CDR1 is SNHLY, CDR2 FYNNEI, per germline. The CDR3 here is CASSDPRTDLNTEAFF. The CDR3 nucleotides are TGTGCCAGCAGTGATCCCCGGACAGATTTGAACACTGAAGCTTTCTTT.

The chain has TRBV6-8 and TRBJ2-7; a weak D match, TRBD2 (6 bases). The germline gives CDR1 MNHGY, CDR2 SAAAGT. V shed 5 bases and J shed 1 base, with 18 bases lying between them. The CDR3 has 16 residues. The CDR3 sequence: CASSGKAGLRSYEQYF. CDR3 in DNA: TGTGCCAGCAGTGGGAAAGCGGGCTTAAGGTCCTACGAGCAGTACTTC.

This clonotype was picked up many times. J is TRBJ1-1 and V is TRBV7-6; D is perhaps TRBD1 (6 bases). Trimming took 1 base from V and 0 from J, leaving 12 bases between them. The germline gives CDR1 SGHVS, CDR2 FNYEAQ. This CDR3 comprises 16 residues. The DNA of the CDR3 is TGTGCCAGCAGCTTAGAACAGGGCTACATGAACACTGAAGCTTTCTTT. Amino acid sequence: CASSLEQGYMNTEAFF.

This clonotype has more than one count but fewer than ten. The rearrangement joins TRBV11-1 to TRBJ2-7; TRBD1 matches at 9 bases. Germline CDR1 SGHAT, CDR2 FQDESV (reference sequence). Trimming removed 3 bases from V and 2 bases from J; junction bases left unmatched: 8. The CDR3 extends over 16 amino acids. The CDR3 DNA reads as TGTGCCAGCAGCTTTGGAGGGACAGGGAGAGCCTACGAGCAGTACTTC. Translating it yields CASSFGGTGRAYEQYF.

There are a few counts of this clonotype. The chain couples TRBV28 to TRBJ1-6; TRBD1 agrees at 11 bases. The junction had 4 bases not matched to a gene; V was cut back by 2 bases and J by 1 base. The CDR3 spans 18 residues. CDR1 is MDHEN and CDR2 is SYDVKM in the germline V gene. CDR3 protein: CASSLMDRGHSYNSPLHF. DNA of the CDR3: TGTGCCAGCAGTTTAATGGACAGGGGGCATTCCTATAATTCACCCCTCCACTTT. The whole variable domain, filled in from reference TRBV28 and TRBJ1-6, reads DVKVTQSSRYLVKRTGEKVFLECVQDMDHENMFWYRQDPGLGLRLIYFSYDVKMKEKGDIPEGYSVSREKKERFSLILESASTNQTSMYLCASSLMDRGHSYNSPLHFGNGTRLTVT.

This clonotype was seen repeatedly, ten times or more. The genes are TRBV7-2 and TRBJ1-5, with D perhaps matching TRBD1 (6 bases). Trimming stripped 5 bases from V and 0 bases from J, with 17 bases between. Germline V CDR1 and CDR2: SGHTA, FQGNSA. CDR3 length: 17 residues. The DNA for the CDR3 is TGTGCCAGCAGCAATAGTTTACAGGGTAATAGCAATCAGCCCCAGCATTTT. Translating it yields CASSNSLQGNSNQPQHF.

At least ten counts were recorded for this clonotype. The J gene is TRBJ1-4, the V gene TRBV15; 9 nucleotides match TRBD1. The CDR3 is 16 amino acids. The J segment lost 5 bases and the V segment lost 1 base, leaving 5 bases of the junction unmatched. The germline gives CDR1 LNHNV, CDR2 YYDKDF (reference sequence). Here the CDR3 DNA reads TGTGCCACCAGCAGAGTTAGGGGACAGGGAAATGAAAAACTGTTTTTT. This sequence encodes CATSRVRGQGNEKLFF.

The rearrangement joins TRBV11-2 to TRBJ1-2, with 7 bases identical to TRBD1. V was clipped by 7 bases and J by 7 bases; unmatched bases: 15. CDR3 length: 15 amino acids. Germline CDR1 reads SGHAT; CDR2 reads FQNNGV. The CDR3 region has the DNA TGTGCCAGCACTCTCACCTCAGGGGGGCGGCGTGGCTACACCTTC. Protein product: CASTLTSGGRRGYTF.

This clonotype was counted only a few times. This rearrangement joins TRBV19 to TRBJ2-1; TRBD2 is a possible D gene (7 bases). V lost 5 bases and J 3 bases, leaving 17 bases between the germline ends. The V gene's germline CDR1 is LNHDA and CDR2 SQIVND (reference sequence). The CDR3 length is 16 residues. CDR3 bases: TGTGCCAGTAGTGGAGGGTGGGGGGGCAACTACAATGAGCAGTTCTTC. Encoded protein: CASSGGWGGNYNEQFF.

This clonotype was observed a handful of times. Since a much larger clone is just one base distant, this may be a read error. The chain recombines TRBV20-1 with TRBJ1-1; no clear D gene. The CDR3 is made up of 12 amino acids. Germline-derived CDR1 and CDR2 are DFQATT and SNEGSKA (reference sequence). In nucleotides, the CDR3 is TGCAGTTCTAGATCGATATACACTGAAGCTTTCTTT. Translation gives CSSRSIYTEAFF.

The V and J genes are TRBV6-5 and TRBJ1-1; TRBD1 agrees at 9 bases. The CDR3 loop spans 16 amino acids. Germline CDR1 and CDR2: MNHEY and SVGAGI. With V trimmed by 5 bases and J by 5 bases, 12 bases remained unmatched. CDR3 nucleotide sequence: TGTGCCAGCAGTCAGCCCGACAGGGGGTCGGGTACTGAAGCTTTCTTT. Encoded protein: CASSQPDRGSGTEAFF.